What follows are 5 T cell receptor beta chains derived from one specimen sequenced in a study of blood T cell repertoires in COVID-19. Clones were read by immunoSEQ multiplex PCR, and TCRdb kept only the in-frame ones, dropping some. The sample has roughly 60,000 clones; over 55% are singletons. The material sequenced was peripheral blood. These receptors were collected from a woman in her 70s with COVID-19, enrolled during active disease.

The chain carries TRBV6-2 or TRBV6-3 and TRBJ1-1; D is unresolved. The germline CDR1 and CDR2 sequences are MNHEY and SVGEGT. V lost 5 bases, J lost 5 bases, and 15 bases lay in between. The length of the CDR3 is 14 residues. CDR3 loop: CASSPDNLRTEAFF. DNA of the CDR3: TGTGCCAGCAGTCCAGACAATCTTAGGACTGAAGCTTTCTTT.

The chain carries TRBV5-8 and TRBJ1-1, with 7 bases matching TRBD1. After removal of 5 bases from V and 4 bases from J, the junction contained 8 bases not matched to a gene. Germline V gene lookup returns CDR1 SGHTS and CDR2 YDEGEE. CDR3 length: 14 amino acids. For the CDR3, the DNA is TGTGCCAGCAGTCTCAGGGGGTATGGCACTGAAGCTTTCTTT. Protein: CASSLRGYGTEAFF. Using reference TRBV5-8 and TRBJ1-1 for the parts outside the CDR3, the full variable domain is EAGVTQSPTHLIKTRGQQATLRCSPISGHTSVYWYQQALGLGLQFLLWYDEGEERNRGNFPPRFSGRQFPNYSSELNVNALELEDSALYLCASSLRGYGTEAFFGQGTRLTVV.

V is TRBV6-4 and J is TRBJ2-1, with a possible D match to TRBD2 (6 bases). Trimming removed 6 bases at V and 7 bases at J, with 13 bases between. CDR3 size: 13 residues. Per germline, CDR1 MRHNA and CDR2 SNTAGT. The CDR3 is CASSQERGNEQFF. The CDR3 nucleotides are TGTGCCAGCAGCCAAGAACGGGGGAATGAGCAGTTCTTC.

This clone was detected only a few times. This chain joins TRBV19 and TRBJ2-2; possible D gene TRBD2, 5 bases. Germline CDR1 LNHDA, CDR2 SQIVND (reference sequence). The V end was cut by 2 bases, the J end by 0 bases, with 10 bases between. The CDR3 sequence is 16 residues long. The CDR3 protein is CASSILGAANTGELFF. Written as DNA, the CDR3 is TGTGCCAGTAGTATATTGGGAGCAGCGAACACCGGGGAGCTGTTTTTT. Together with reference TRBV19 and TRBJ2-2, the CDR3 gives the full variable domain: DGGITQSPKYLFRKEGQNVTLSCEQNLNHDAMYWYRQDPGQGLRLIYYSQIVNDFQKGDIAEGYSVSREKKESFPLTVTSAQKNPTAFYLCASSILGAANTGELFFGEGSRLTVL.

The chain is built from TRBV27 and TRBJ1-1, with 7 positions matching TRBD1. V gave up 4 bases and J gave up 0 bases; unmatched junction bases: 5. The CDR3 runs 15 residues. Germline CDR1 is MNHEY and CDR2 is SMNVEV (reference sequence). The CDR3 here is CASSWTGLVNTEAFF. The CDR3 DNA reads as TGTGCCAGCAGTTGGACAGGCTTGGTGAACACTGAAGCTTTCTTT.